This TCR beta chain derives from a study of T cell changes during pregnancy in multiple sclerosis. CDR1 is KGHSH, CDR2 LQKENI, per germline. The V gene lost 2 bases and the J gene lost 6 bases, with 11 bases spanning the gap. The CDR3 runs to 14 residues. The data were produced by immunoSEQ multiplex PCR, yet TCRdb's version contains in-frame clones alone and is incomplete. This sample has some 54,000 clones, with 93% found just once. The sequences come from peripheral blood, collected after pregnancy. The chain couples TRBV18 to TRBJ1-5; the D is unclear. This TCR was recovered from a female donor with multiple sclerosis, enrolled in a pregnancy study. CDR3 in amino acids: CASSPDYSGQPQHF. The CDR3 bases are TGTGCCAGCTCACCAGACTATTCGGGTCAGCCCCAGCATTTT.